Listed below are T cell receptor beta chains from one sample, sequenced in a study of T cell responses to AZD1222 COVID-19 vaccine. Some clones are missing from TCRdb's copy, which holds only in-frame ones; the method was immunoSEQ multiplex PCR. This table has roughly 110,000 clones, roughly 88% appearing once. The sample here was peripheral blood, taken 28 days after the second AZD1222 dose. The receptor source for this set is an adult who received the AZD1222 COVID-19 vaccine. Both conserved end residues are part of each CDR3. The D gene is left open where the match is weak. The size field is filled for only some rows; it gives once, few, many or a size class.

d_call	v_call	j_call	clone_size	cdr3_nt	cdr3_aa
NA	TRBV10-3	TRBJ2-5	NA	TGTGCCATCAGTGAGTCTTTACGTGAGGAGACCCAGTACTTC	CAISESLREETQYF
NA	TRBV4-3	TRBJ1-5	NA	TGCGCCAGCAGCCAAGATTCAGGACAGCCGGGGGTTTTGCATTTT	CASSQDSGQPGVLHF
NA	TRBV7-3	TRBJ2-6	NA	TGTGCCAGCAGCTTAAGAGGGCCTCCCCGCTCTGGGGCCAACGTCCTGACTTTC	CASSLRGPPRSGANVLTF
NA	TRBV28	TRBJ1-2	once	TGTGCCAGCAGTTCAGCCCCCTATGGCTACACCTTC	CASSSAPYGYTF
NA	TRBV14	TRBJ1-3	NA	TGTGCCAGCACCAGGTTGGGGACGGGCACCATATATTTT	CASTRLGTGTIYF
NA	TRBV27	TRBJ2-2	NA	TGTGCCAGCAGTTTATTGGGACGGACTGAAACCGGGGAGCTGTTTTTT	CASSLLGRTETGELFF
NA	TRBV19	TRBJ2-3	NA	TGTGCCAGTAGTACTACAGGATCGCTCACAGATACGCAGTATTTT	CASSTTGSLTDTQYF
NA	TRBV7-3	TRBJ1-6	NA	TGTGCCAGCAGCAACGACGGTAATTCACCCCTCCACTTT	CASSNDGNSPLHF
NA	TRBV29-1	TRBJ1-5	NA	TGCAGCGTGGAAACGGGCCAGAATAATCAGCCCCAGCATTTT	CSVETGQNNQPQHF
NA	TRBV27	TRBJ1-2	NA	TGTGCCAGCAGTTTCTCCAGGCAGGGATGGGGCTACACCTTC	CASSFSRQGWGYTF
NA	TRBV5-4	TRBJ2-5	once	TGTGCCAGCAGCTTGGAAGAGACAGGACATTACCAAGAGACCCAGTACTTC	CASSLEETGHYQETQYF
NA	TRBV4-3	TRBJ1-1	NA	TGCGCCAGCAGCCAAGATCAGTGGGGGTCCGGCACTGAAGCTTTCTTT	CASSQDQWGSGTEAFF
NA	TRBV14	TRBJ2-2	NA	TGTGCCAGCAGCCAAGGTCCCAGGGTAGGAGGCGGGGAGCTGTTTTTT	CASSQGPRVGGGELFF
NA	TRBV5-1	TRBJ1-2	NA	TGCGCCAGCAGCCTTAGACAAAACCATGGCTACACCTTC	CASSLRQNHGYTF
NA	TRBV6-5	TRBJ1-1	NA	TGTGCCAGCACCGATGACGGGGCATTGACTGAAGCTTTCTTT	CASTDDGALTEAFF
NA	TRBV10-2	TRBJ1-5	NA	TGCGCCAGCAGTCCTCAGAGCACGCCCCAGCATTTT	CASSPQSTPQHF
NA	TRBV2	TRBJ2-7	NA	TGTGCCAGCAGTACCTACTACGAGCAGTACTTC	CASSTYYEQYF
TRBD2	TRBV11-2	TRBJ2-1	NA	TGTGCCAGCAGCCATAGCGGGGCGGGGGGCAATGAGCAGTTCTTC	CASSHSGAGGNEQFF
NA	TRBV11-3	TRBJ2-3	NA	TGTGCCAGCAGCTACAGGGGGGGAGATACGCAGTATTTT	CASSYRGGDTQYF
NA	TRBV27	TRBJ2-3	NA	TGTGCCAGCAGCCATGGGAGGGATACGCAGTATTTT	CASSHGRDTQYF
NA	TRBV14	TRBJ2-7	once	TGTGCCAGCAGCCAAGCCCGAGGGGCCGAGCAGTACTTC	CASSQARGAEQYF
NA	TRBV14	TRBJ1-3	NA	TGTGCCAGCAGCGTGGACGGAAGTTCTGGAAACACCATATATTTT	CASSVDGSSGNTIYF
NA	TRBV6-4	TRBJ2-1	once	TGTGCCAGCAGTGAAGGGGGAAACAATGAGCAGTTCTTC	CASSEGGNNEQFF
NA	TRBV3-1/TRBV3-2	TRBJ1-3	NA	TGTGCCAGCAGGCCGGAGGGGACTGGAAACACCATATATTTT	CASRPEGTGNTIYF
NA	TRBV5-1	TRBJ2-7	NA	TGCGCCAGCAGGGGGGGCAGGGTTGTGGACGAGCAGTACTTC	CASRGGRVVDEQYF
TRBD1	TRBV6-5	TRBJ2-7	NA	TGTGCCATATCGGGACAGGGGGTCGAGCAGTACTTC	CAISGQGVEQYF
NA	TRBV9	TRBJ1-6	NA	TGTGCCAGCAGCGCCGGGACCTATAATTCACCCCTCCACTTT	CASSAGTYNSPLHF
NA	TRBV6-4	TRBJ1-1	NA	TGTGCCAGCAGTAGGAATGACTGGGATACTGAAGCTTTCTTT	CASSRNDWDTEAFF
TRBD1	TRBV5-8	TRBJ2-7	NA	TGTGCCAGCAGCTCCTTCATCCGGGACAGGTGGTCCTACGAGCAGTACTTC	CASSSFIRDRWSYEQYF
NA	TRBV4-1	TRBJ2-3	NA	TGCGCCAGCAGCCAAGATGACCTGAGGGCAGATACGCAGTATTTT	CASSQDDLRADTQYF
NA	TRBV5-5	TRBJ2-5	NA	TGTGCCAGCAGCCCCGGGACACTACAAGAGACCCAGTACTTC	CASSPGTLQETQYF
NA	TRBV4-1	TRBJ2-5	NA	TGCGCCAGCAGCCACAGCCAGGGACCGCCGGGAGAGACCCAGTACTTC	CASSHSQGPPGETQYF
TRBD1	TRBV7-8	TRBJ1-5	NA	TGTGCCAGCAGCCCCCCGACAGGGCCTAGTCAGCCCCAGCATTTT	CASSPPTGPSQPQHF
TRBD2	TRBV5-1	TRBJ2-1	NA	TGCGCCAGCAGCTTGGTAACTAGCGGGGACCGGCAGTTCTTC	CASSLVTSGDRQFF
TRBD2	TRBV6-2/TRBV6-3	TRBJ2-3	NA	TGTGCCAGCAGTTACACCTCTAGCGGGGGGCAGAGCACAGATACGCAGTATTTT	CASSYTSSGGQSTDTQYF
NA	TRBV5-5	TRBJ1-2	NA	TGTGCCAGCAGCCGGGCGGGGATCCGAAACTATGGCTACACCTTC	CASSRAGIRNYGYTF
NA	TRBV29-1	TRBJ1-3	once	TGCAGCGTTGAACAGGGTCAAACCATATATTTT	CSVEQGQTIYF
NA	TRBV9	TRBJ2-2	NA	TGTGCCAGCAGCTCCACTCAGTCCCCGAACACCGGGGAGCTGTTTTTT	CASSSTQSPNTGELFF
NA	TRBV6-5	TRBJ2-5	NA	TGTGCCAGCAGTTCGCAGGGGGAGACCCAGTACTTC	CASSSQGETQYF
NA	TRBV5-1	TRBJ1-1	NA	TGCGCCAGCAGCTTGGAGCGAACCAACACTGAAGCTTTCTTT	CASSLERTNTEAFF
NA	TRBV4-2	TRBJ2-6	NA	TGTGCCAGCAGCCAGGACACTGGGGCCAACGTCCTGACTTTC	CASSQDTGANVLTF
NA	TRBV7-2	TRBJ2-7	NA	TGTGCCAGCGGCTGGGGCCATAGCTCCTACGAGCAGTACTTC	CASGWGHSSYEQYF
NA	TRBV6-5	TRBJ2-7	NA	TGTGCCAGCATGGCGGATTCCTACGAGCAGTACTTC	CASMADSYEQYF
NA	TRBV5-1	TRBJ1-2	NA	TGCGCCAGCAGCTTGAACGCGAAGGGCGATGGCTACACCTTC	CASSLNAKGDGYTF